The clone carrying this T cell receptor (beta chain) was picked up a small number of times. The source of the sample is a study of blood T cell repertoires in COVID-19. Study-wide background: From the United States, Italy and Spain came samples of acute and convalescent COVID-19.

Participants' own reports of clinical history determined their cohort assignment. Authors' data handling: Estimation of nucleated cell counts relied on the amplification of reference gene primers. The protocol was immunoSEQ multiplex PCR, while the TCRdb copy is restricted to in-frame clones and leaves out a portion. V and J calls and clone size follow that table, whereas D and trimming were derived from the DNA. The table shows around 250,000 clones, with around 83% occurring only once. The CDR3 contains 16 residues. Per the germline V gene, CDR1 is SGHTA and CDR2 is FQGNSA. Trimming took 1 base from V and 1 from J; bases not matched to a gene: 4.

The chain recombines TRBV7-2 with TRBJ1-2, with 9 bases identical to TRBD1. The receptor comes from a woman between 45 and 60 years old who had been exposed to COVID-19. Specimen: PBMCs or T cells enriched from blood (not recorded which). CDR3 residues: CASSLVPGQGNYGYTF. For the CDR3, the DNA is TGTGCCAGCAGCTTAGTACCGGGACAGGGTAACTATGGCTACACCTTC. The full variable domain, its missing parts supplied by reference TRBV7-2 and TRBJ1-2, is GAGVSQSPSNKVTEKGKDVELRCDPISGHTALYWYRQSLGQGLEFLIYFQGNSAPDKSGLPSDRFSAERTGGSVSTLTIQRTQQEDSAVYLCASSLVPGQGNYGYTFGSGTRLTVV.